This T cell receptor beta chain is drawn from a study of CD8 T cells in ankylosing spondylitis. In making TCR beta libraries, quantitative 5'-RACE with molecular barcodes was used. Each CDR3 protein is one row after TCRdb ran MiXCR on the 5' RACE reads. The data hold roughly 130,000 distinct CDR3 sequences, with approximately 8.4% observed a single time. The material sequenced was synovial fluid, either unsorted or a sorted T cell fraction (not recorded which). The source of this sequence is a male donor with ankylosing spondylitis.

CDR3 sequence (DNA): TGTGCCAGCAGCTTAGTATCGGGGGTAGGCACTGAAGCTTTCTTT. Amino acid sequence: CASSLVSGVGTEAFF. The rearrangement links TRBV7-2 to TRBJ1-1, with D perhaps matching TRBD1 (5 bases). CDR3 length equals 15 residues. The germline gives CDR1 SGHTA, CDR2 FQGNSA. The germline V and J ends were trimmed by 1 base and 4 bases, with 13 bases remaining between them.